These T cell receptor beta chains were read from a single sample in a study of T cell responses to AZD1222 COVID-19 vaccine. Profiling relied on immunoSEQ multiplex PCR, and the TCRdb table lists in-frame clones only, not all of them. Of about 180,000 clones listed, about 92% were seen once; the top ten hold about 3%. This material consisted of peripheral blood, taken on day 0 of AZD1222 vaccination. Receptor source: an adult in good health. Both conserved end residues are part of each CDR3. D genes are given only for firm matches. Size tells how often a clone was seen (once, few, many) or the class of an expanded clone, and some rows leave it out.

D,V,J,size,DNA,CDR3
TRBD2,TRBV18,TRBJ2-7,once,TGTGCCAGCTCACCTAGCGGGAGATCCTACGAGCAGTACTTC,CASSPSGRSYEQYF
.,TRBV27,TRBJ2-3,.,TGTGCCAGCAGCCGGAAGTATAGCACAGATACGCAGTATTTT,CASSRKYSTDTQYF
.,TRBV7-2,TRBJ2-5,.,TGTGCCAGCAGCCTACTTCGGGGTCGGGAGACCCAGTACTTC,CASSLLRGRETQYF
.,TRBV24-1,TRBJ1-1,.,TGTGCCACCAGTGCGTCATCAGGCTTCTCAGGTGGCACTGAAGCTTTCTTT,CATSASSGFSGGTEAFF
TRBD2,TRBV2,TRBJ2-7,once,TGTGCCAGCGGGAGGGACGGATCCTACGAGCAGTACTTC,CASGRDGSYEQYF
TRBD2,TRBV4-2,TRBJ2-1,few,TGTGCCAGCAGCCACAGAACTAGCGGTACTTACAATGAGCAGTTCTTC,CASSHRTSGTYNEQFF
TRBD2,TRBV3-1/TRBV3-2,TRBJ2-5,.,TGTGCCAGCAGCCAAGTCGTGAGAGTAGCGGGAGGGCAAGAGACCCAGTACTTC,CASSQVVRVAGGQETQYF
TRBD1,TRBV4-1,TRBJ1-2,.,TGCGCCAGCAGCCGGGACAGGGACTATGGCTACACCTTC,CASSRDRDYGYTF
TRBD1,TRBV7-2,TRBJ1-3,.,TGTGCCAGCAGCTGGGGACAGGGGACCCGCTCTGGAAACACCATATATTTT,CASSWGQGTRSGNTIYF
.,TRBV25-1,TRBJ1-2,.,TGTGCCAGCAGTGAATCCACAGGGAAGTATGGTGGCTACACCTTC,CASSESTGKYGGYTF
.,TRBV5-4,TRBJ1-2,.,TGTGCCAGCAGCTTAGGGGCGGGATATAGCTATGGCTACACCTTC,CASSLGAGYSYGYTF
.,TRBV27,TRBJ1-4,.,TGTGCCAGCCGCGGGGGCAATCTGGTGACTAATGAAAAACTGTTTTTT,CASRGGNLVTNEKLFF
TRBD1,TRBV5-8,TRBJ2-7,.,TGTGCCAGCAGTCCAACGACAGGGGTCGGCGAGCAGTACTTC,CASSPTTGVGEQYF
TRBD2,TRBV10-3,TRBJ2-3,.,TGTGCCATCAGTGAGTCTAGCGGGAGTACAGATACGCAGTATTTT,CAISESSGSTDTQYF
TRBD2,TRBV3-1/TRBV3-2,TRBJ2-7,.,TGTGCCAGCAGCCAAGATTCAGGCGTGCGCGGGAGCGGAGAGCAGTACTTC,CASSQDSGVRGSGEQYF
TRBD1,TRBV11-2,TRBJ1-6,.,TGTGCCAGCAGCCTCGGGACAGCCTATAATTCACCCCTCCACTTT,CASSLGTAYNSPLHF
.,TRBV6-5,TRBJ1-5,.,TGTGCCAGCAGGAAGACCGTGTATAGCAATCAGCCCCAGCATTTT,CASRKTVYSNQPQHF
TRBD1,TRBV18,TRBJ1-4,.,TGTGCCAGCTCCGGGACAGGGGGTACTGCTGAAAAACTGTTTTTT,CASSGTGGTAEKLFF
.,TRBV11-2,TRBJ2-7,.,TGTGCCAGCAGCTTAGATCCGGGGTCCTCCTACGAGCAGTACTTC,CASSLDPGSSYEQYF
TRBD1,TRBV18,TRBJ1-2,.,TGTGCCAGCTCACCACTTGGTCTGGGACAGGGCTTTGCTAACTATGGCTACACCTTC,CASSPLGLGQGFANYGYTF
.,TRBV11-2,TRBJ2-2,.,TGTGCCAGCAGAGGTCTAGCCGGGACCGGGGAGCTGTTTTTT,CASRGLAGTGELFF
.,TRBV5-1,TRBJ1-1,.,TGCGCCAGCAGTCCTCTAGGGAACACTGAAGCTTTCTTT,CASSPLGNTEAFF
.,TRBV7-2,TRBJ1-4,.,TGTGCCAGCAGCTCGTCGACAGGCATCCGTAATGAAAAACTGTTTTTT,CASSSSTGIRNEKLFF
TRBD1,TRBV6-1,TRBJ1-5,.,TGTGCCAGCAGTGAAGCGCCGCTCCGCGACAGGGGGTGGCAGCCCCAGCATTTT,CASSEAPLRDRGWQPQHF
.,TRBV3-1/TRBV3-2,TRBJ1-5,.,TGTGCCAGCAGCCAGGGGAGCCAGCCCCAGCATTTT,CASSQGSQPQHF
.,TRBV6-5,TRBJ1-5,.,TGTGCCAGCAGCGTAAGAAGCAATCAGCCCCAGCATTTT,CASSVRSNQPQHF
.,TRBV15,TRBJ1-1,once,TGTGCCACCAGCAGGACAGGCACTGAAGCTTTCTTT,CATSRTGTEAFF
.,TRBV20-1,TRBJ1-1,.,TGCAGTGCTAGGACAGAAACTGAAGCTTTCTTT,CSARTETEAFF
.,TRBV4-2,TRBJ2-2,.,TGTGCCAGCAGCCCCCAAGGGCAGGGAGATCGTGGCGGGGAGCTGTTTTTT,CASSPQGQGDRGGELFF
TRBD1,TRBV4-1,TRBJ1-1,.,TGCGCCAGCAGCCAGAGACAGGGGATGAACACTGAAGCTTTCTTT,CASSQRQGMNTEAFF
.,TRBV7-9,TRBJ1-5,.,TGTGCCAGCAGCTTAGATGGGGCTGCTGGTCAGCCCCAGCATTTT,CASSLDGAAGQPQHF
.,TRBV7-9,TRBJ2-5,.,TGTGCCAGCAGCTTCACAGGGCCCCTAGAGACCCAGTACTTC,CASSFTGPLETQYF
.,TRBV5-6,TRBJ1-1,.,TGTGCCAGCAGCTTCCTGGGGGAGAACACTGAAGCTTTCTTT,CASSFLGENTEAFF
.,TRBV30,TRBJ2-2,.,TGTGCCTGGAGTAGGGCCGGGAACACCGGGGAGCTGTTTTTT,CAWSRAGNTGELFF
.,TRBV6-2/TRBV6-3,TRBJ1-1,.,TGTGCCAGCAGTTACCCGATCTCCGGGCAGGTTAGAGCTTTCTTT,CASSYPISGQVRAFF
.,TRBV11-2,TRBJ2-5,.,TGTGCCAGCAGCTTTACACCAGAGACCCAGTACTTC,CASSFTPETQYF
.,TRBV5-1,TRBJ2-1,once,TGCGCCAGCAGCTTGGAAGTGCTCCCATTCGATGAGCAGTTCTTC,CASSLEVLPFDEQFF
.,TRBV4-1,TRBJ1-5,.,TGCGCCAGCAGCCAAGAAAGGACTCGGATGGGGGCGAGCAATCAGCCCCAGCATTTT,CASSQERTRMGASNQPQHF
.,TRBV12-1,TRBJ1-1,.,TGTGCCAGCAGCTTCCAACAGGGGGCAGGCACTGAAGCTTTCTTT,CASSFQQGAGTEAFF
TRBD2,TRBV3-1/TRBV3-2,TRBJ2-3,.,TGTGCCAGCAGCCTTGAAGGACTAGCGGGAGATACGCAGTATTTT,CASSLEGLAGDTQYF
.,TRBV19,TRBJ1-1,.,TGTGCCAGTAGTCCCTCCCGTAAGGACACTGAAGCTTTCTTT,CASSPSRKDTEAFF
TRBD1,TRBV6-5,TRBJ1-2,.,TGTGCCAGCAGTTACAAAACAGGGGGCTATGGCTACACCTTC,CASSYKTGGYGYTF
.,TRBV14,TRBJ2-2,.,TGTGCCAGCAGCCAAGGCATAGCCGGGGAGCTGTTTTTT,CASSQGIAGELFF
TRBD1,TRBV6-1,TRBJ1-1,.,TGTGCCAGCAGTGGTCCGGGACAGACAATTCTGAACACTGAAGCTTTCTTT,CASSGPGQTILNTEAFF
.,TRBV30,TRBJ1-2,.,TGTGCCTGGAGTAAAAATCGGGGCGGCTACACCTTC,CAWSKNRGGYTF
TRBD1,TRBV7-6,TRBJ1-3,.,TGTGCCAGCAGCCCCCAGGGGACAGGGAGACTGGGAAACACCATATATTTT,CASSPQGTGRLGNTIYF
.,TRBV5-4,TRBJ1-6,.,TGTGCCAGCAGCTTGGAAAGTTGGCAGGGGCTTAATTCACCCCTCCACTTT,CASSLESWQGLNSPLHF
.,TRBV5-1,TRBJ1-1,.,TGCGCCAGCAGCTTGGGAGGTCTCCAAGCTTTCTTT,CASSLGGLQAFF
.,TRBV4-2,TRBJ2-1,once,TGTGCCAGCAGCCAAGATTACCGGACTCGGGAGCTCTTC,CASSQDYRTRELF
.,TRBV27,TRBJ1-6,.,TGTGCCAGCAGTTTCAGCTCCTATAATTCACCCCTCCACTTT,CASSFSSYNSPLHF